One and the same sample provided the 23 T cell receptor beta chains below, sequenced in a study of control samples from healthy donors and cancer patients. Here immunoSEQ multiplex PCR was the method, and the copy in TCRdb shows in-frame clones only, minus some. The sample records roughly 220,000 clones, just under 95% being singletons. The sample comprised blood. The receptors derive from a man aged 50-59 years in good health.

With respect to this clone: Sequence at one end of the junction differs from germline and may be a read error. Other DNA sequences in the sample encode the same CDR3. This chain connects TRBV5-4 to TRBJ1-2; D is undetermined. Per the germline V gene, CDR1 is SGHNT and CDR2 is YYREEE (reference sequence). The CDR3 has 13 residues. In nucleotides, the CDR3 is TGCGCCAGCAGCTTGGCGGGCGTTTATGGCTACACCTTC. Encoded protein: CASSLAGVYGYTF. Supplemented by reference TRBV5-4 and TRBJ1-2, the full variable domain reads ETGVTQSPTHLIKTRGQQVTLRCSSQSGHNTVSWYQQALGQGPQFIFQYYREEENGRGNFPPRFSGLQFPNYSSELNVNALELDDSALYLCASSLAGVYGYTFGSGTRLTVV.

The J gene is TRBJ1-2, the V gene TRBV29-1, with D uncertain. The V gene lost 6 bases and the J gene lost 0 bases, with 17 bases spanning the gap. This CDR3 is built from 15 residues. Germline values: CDR1 SQVTM, CDR2 ANQGSEA. Here the CDR3 DNA reads TGCAGCGTCTCTATAGCGGAGATGCCTAACTATGGCTACACCTTC. Protein: CSVSIAEMPNYGYTF. The entire variable domain, with the rest obtained from reference TRBV29-1 and TRBJ1-2, is as follows: SAVISQKPSRDICQRGTSLTIQCQVDSQVTMMFWYRQQPGQSLTLIATANQGSEATYESGFVIDKFPISRPNLTFSTLTVSNMSPEDSSIYLCSVSIAEMPNYGYTFGSGTRLTVV.

The chain has TRBV5-1 and TRBJ1-5, with D unclear. This CDR3 is 13 amino acids long. In germline, CDR1 is SGHRS, CDR2 YFSETQ. V dropped 5 bases and J dropped 0 bases, with 6 bases sitting between them. The CDR3 loop is CASRRDSNQPQHF. The DNA for the CDR3 is TGCGCCAGCAGGAGGGATAGCAATCAGCCCCAGCATTTT. Drawing the rest from reference TRBV5-1 and TRBJ1-5, the complete variable domain is KAGVTQTPRYLIKTRGQQVTLSCSPISGHRSVSWYQQTPGQGLQFLFEYFSETQRNKGNFPGRFSGRQFSNSRSEMNVSTLELGDSALYLCASRRDSNQPQHFGDGTRLSIL.

This chain joins TRBV4-1 and TRBJ1-3; the D gene is possibly TRBD1 (6 bases). V shed 0 bases and J shed 4 bases, with 10 bases lying between them. The CDR3 is 15 amino acids. Per germline, CDR1 MGHRA and CDR2 YSYEKL. The CDR3 nucleotides are TGCGCCAGCAGCCAAGATCGGACAGAAGGAAACACCATATATTTT. It encodes CASSQDRTEGNTIYF.

Regarding this clone: Its ends do not fully match the called genes, so a read error is possible. The chain has TRBV5-1 and TRBJ1-4, with D unclear. The CDR3 totals 16 residues. Germline V gene sequence: CDR1 SGHRS, CDR2 YFSETQ. CDR3 nucleotide sequence: TGCGCCAGCAGATTGGACGTCGGGTCCCGAAATGAAAAACTGTTTTTT. Residues: CASRLDVGSRNEKLFF.

V usage is TRBV5-1 and J usage is TRBJ1-1; D possibly corresponds to TRBD1 (6 bases). CDR1 is SGHRS and CDR2 is YFSETQ in the germline V gene. The CDR3 covers 13 residues. V was trimmed by 4 bases and J by 6 bases, leaving 13 bases between them. CDR3 sequence (DNA): TGCGCCAGCAGCCTAACAGGGTTCGCTGAAGCTTTCTTT. Its translation is CASSLTGFAEAFF.

The chain has TRBV11-3 and TRBJ1-1; D is uncertain. The CDR3 has 13 residues. Between the trimmed V and J ends, which lost 3 bases and 0 bases, there was a span of 5 bases. Germline V gene lookup returns CDR1 SGHNT and CDR2 YENEEA. The CDR3 DNA sequence: TGTGCCAGCAGCTTCACGGTGAACACTGAAGCTTTCTTT. The encoded protein is CASSFTVNTEAFF.

The V and J genes are TRBV4-2 and TRBJ1-5; D is ambiguous. The CDR3 consists of 16 residues. Deletions cut 0 bases from V and 4 bases from J, with 13 bases between. Looked up from germline, CDR1 is LGHNA and CDR2 is YNFKEQ. The CDR3 loop is CASSQDRLRENQPQHF. CDR3 nucleotide sequence: TGTGCCAGCAGCCAAGATAGATTAAGGGAAAATCAGCCCCAGCATTTT.

A remark on this clone: Sequence at one end of the junction differs from germline and may be a read error. The chain recombines TRBV7-7 with TRBJ2-5; D gene ambiguous. The germline V gene has CDR1 SSHAT and CDR2 FNYEAQ (reference sequence). The CDR3 spans 15 residues. CDR3 sequence: CASSLEVSSEETQYF. The CDR3 nucleotides read TGTGCTAGCAGCTTAGAGGTGTCGTCAGAAGAGACCCAGTACTTC.

This clone has a handful of counts. The J gene is TRBJ2-2, the V gene TRBV3-1 (or the pseudogene TRBV3-2); tentatively, D is TRBD2 (5 bases). The V end lost 4 bases, the J end lost 1 base, and 16 bases lay between the germline ends. Germline CDR1 is LGHDT and CDR2 is YNNKEL (reference sequence). This CDR3 comprises 17 residues. The CDR3 reads CASSPVRGRGNTGELFF. In nucleotides, the CDR3 is TGTGCCAGCAGCCCCGTTCGGGGTCGAGGGAACACCGGGGAGCTGTTTTTT.

The chain employs TRBV7-2 and TRBJ1-3; 9 positions agree with TRBD1. Germline CDR1 and CDR2: SGHTA and FQGNSA. This CDR3 has 16 residues. The J segment lost 7 bases and the V segment lost 2 bases, leaving 9 bases of the junction unmatched. CDR3 bases: TGTGCCAGCAGCTTACGGGCGACAGGGGGTACGAACACCATATATTTT. This codes for CASSLRATGGTNTIYF.

This chain connects TRBV11-2 to TRBJ1-1; D is ambiguous. Germline V gives CDR1 SGHAT, CDR2 FQNNGV. Deletions cut 2 bases from V and 4 bases from J, with 8 bases between. CDR3 length equals 13 residues. Here the CDR3 reads CASSLRPGTEAFF. The CDR3 DNA follows: TGTGCCAGCAGCTTAAGACCGGGCACTGAAGCTTTCTTT.

The chain recombines TRBV9 with TRBJ1-4; 7 bases map to TRBD1. With 4 bases clipped from V and 8 bases from J, the junction kept 5 bases outside the gene matches. This CDR3 is built from 13 residues. Germline V CDR1 and CDR2: SGDLS, YYNGEE. The CDR3 sequence: CASSRGLEEKLFF. The CDR3 bases are TGTGCCAGCAGCAGGGGGCTGGAGGAAAAACTGTTTTTT.

This clone was recorded once. V is TRBV28 and J is TRBJ1-2, with D possibly TRBD1 on 5 matching bases. CDR1 is MDHEN and CDR2 is SYDVKM in the germline V gene. V was cut by 4 bases and J by 0 bases, with 12 bases left in between. The CDR3 spans 15 residues. CDR3 region: CASSSGDGANYGYTF. The CDR3 DNA follows: TGTGCCAGCAGTTCGGGGGACGGCGCTAACTATGGCTACACCTTC.

The chain employs TRBV24-1 and TRBJ2-5; 8 bases fit TRBD2. The CDR3 has 14 residues. V lost 6 bases and J lost 0; bases outside the gene matches: 2. The germline V gene encodes CDR1 KGHDR and CDR2 SFDVKD. CDR3 DNA sequence: TGTGCCACCAGTCCGGGGGGGGACCAAGAGACCCAGTACTTC. Translating gives CATSPGGDQETQYF.

DNA of the CDR3: TGTGCCACTCGACAGAACACTGAAGCTTTCTTT. Protein: CATRQNTEAFF. This chain uses TRBV19 with TRBJ1-1; D is undetermined. The germline CDR1 and CDR2 sequences are LNHDA and SQIVND (reference sequence). V was cut by 10 bases and J by 1 base, with 7 bases left in between. The CDR3 length is 11 residues.

As for this clone: At one end the junction does not follow the germline gene, possibly because of a read error. This sequence joins TRBV28 and TRBJ2-7; possible D gene TRBD1, 6 bases. Germline V CDR1 and CDR2: MDHEN, SYDVKM. The CDR3 covers 15 residues. CDR3 sequence reads: CASSSPPQGSHEQYF. The CDR3, as DNA: TGTGCCAGCAGTTCCCCCCCACAGGGCTCCCACGAGCAGTACTTC.

This chain connects TRBV6-5 to TRBJ1-1, with D possibly being TRBD1 (5 bases). The CDR3 consists of 12 residues. Germline V gives CDR1 MNHEY, CDR2 SVGAGI. V lost 2 bases and J 11 bases, leaving 12 bases between the germline ends. In DNA form, the CDR3 reads TGTGCCAGCAGTTACCGGCAGGGCCGGGCTTTCTTT. As protein: CASSYRQGRAFF.

The V gene is TRBV6-5, the J gene TRBJ2-7; 7 nucleotides align to TRBD2. Per the germline V gene, CDR1 is MNHEY and CDR2 is SVGAGI. V trimming: 2 bases; J trimming: 3 bases; junction bases outside the gene matches: 10. This CDR3 contains 16 residues. Written as DNA, the CDR3 is TGTGCCAGCAGTTACACATCGGGGGGTCCTATCTACGAGCAGTACTTC. Protein sequence: CASSYTSGGPIYEQYF.

The rearrangement uses TRBV19 and TRBJ1-1; 11 bases are shared with TRBD1. V trimming: 4 bases; J trimming: 3 bases; junction bases outside the gene matches: 7. The CDR3 has 16 amino acids. Germline V gene data show CDR1 as LNHDA and CDR2 as SQIVND (reference sequence). The CDR3 sequence is CASSTDRGLGDTEAFF. For the CDR3, the DNA is TGTGCCAGTAGTACGGACAGGGGGCTAGGGGACACTGAAGCTTTCTTT. Based on the CDR3 plus reference TRBV19 and TRBJ1-1, the full variable domain is DGGITQSPKYLFRKEGQNVTLSCEQNLNHDAMYWYRQDPGQGLRLIYYSQIVNDFQKGDIAEGYSVSREKKESFPLTVTSAQKNPTAFYLCASSTDRGLGDTEAFFGQGTRLTVV.

The J gene is TRBJ2-5, the V gene TRBV6-5, with no clear D. Germline loops: CDR1 MNHEY, CDR2 SVGAGI. Trimming removed 6 bases at V and 9 bases at J, with 14 bases between. The CDR3 covers 12 residues. This CDR3 is CASRRPWGPQYF. The CDR3 DNA sequence: TGTGCCAGCAGACGACCTTGGGGTCCCCAGTACTTC.

J is TRBJ1-4 and V is TRBV5-1; 8 nucleotides line up with TRBD1. The V gene end was trimmed by 4 bases and the J gene end by 12 bases; junction bases not matched to a gene: 14. Per the germline V gene, CDR1 is SGHRS and CDR2 is YFSETQ. The CDR3 runs 15 residues. The CDR3: CASSPRPDRVVELFF. For the CDR3, the DNA is TGCGCCAGCAGCCCTAGACCGGACAGGGTCGTGGAACTGTTTTTT.

The rearrangement links TRBV5-1 to TRBJ2-3, with D perhaps matching TRBD1 (6 bases). CDR3 size: 15 residues. Trimming took off 0 bases at V and 2 bases at J, with 10 bases between the two ends. CDR1 and CDR2 (germline): SGHRS, YFSETQ. CDR3 protein: CASSLAQGTTDTQYF. The CDR3 DNA follows: TGCGCCAGCAGCTTGGCTCAGGGGACCACAGATACGCAGTATTTT.